A single sample is the source of the 23 T cell receptor beta chains below, sequenced in a study of beta chain features in type 1 diabetes. General study points: A moderate, significant TCRB CDR3 shortening appeared in type 1 diabetes across four CD4+ subsets.

Their recognized antigens are unknown. Sequencing targeted expressed TCRB transcripts, as all isolated RNA had been reverse transcribed. The method was immunoSEQ multiplex PCR; TCRdb's version includes in-frame clones alone and lacks a portion of them. The sample holds approximately 270,000 clones, 13% to 15% seen once. The sequencing sample was made of naive CD4+ T cells from blood. These receptors originate from a man aged 25 to 40 with type 1 diabetes.

This clone was observed a few times. This chain joins TRBV13 and TRBJ1-2; D is undetermined. The CDR3 has 15 amino acids. The V end lost 1 base, the J end lost 6 bases, and 15 bases lay between the germline ends. The germline V gene encodes CDR1 PRHDT and CDR2 FYEKMQ (reference sequence). Written as DNA, the CDR3 is TGTGCCAGCAGCTTAGTGGCAGCAACGGGAAATGGCTACACCTTC. Residues: CASSLVAATGNGYTF.

This clone has just a few counts. This chain's CDR3 is CASSEASSYEQYF. The CDR3 DNA is TGTGCCAGCAGTGAAGCTAGCTCCTACGAGCAGTACTTC. The chain is built from TRBV6-1 and TRBJ2-7; D gene ambiguous. The V gene lost 0 bases and the J gene lost 0 bases, with 3 bases spanning the gap. CDR3 length equals 13 residues. Germline assignment: CDR1 MNHNS and CDR2 SASEGT.

This clone appeared a few times. J is TRBJ2-1 and V is TRBV29-1; 10 bases align to TRBD1. The J segment lost 4 bases and the V segment lost 6 bases, leaving 9 bases of the junction unmatched. There are 15 residues in the CDR3. Germline V lookup: CDR1 SQVTM, CDR2 ANQGSEA. The CDR3 DNA follows: TGCAGCGTCCTACCCGGGACAGGGGCGTACAATGAGCAGTTCTTC. It codes for CSVLPGTGAYNEQFF.

The CDR3 spells CASSYSGGLAGEHQYF. CDR3 in DNA: TGTGCCAGCAGTTACTCGGGGGGACTAGCGGGAGAACATCAGTACTTC. The V and J genes are TRBV6-5 and TRBJ2-4; 14 bases line up with TRBD2. Germline assignment: CDR1 MNHEY and CDR2 SVGAGI. V dropped 0 bases and J dropped 12; count of bases not matched to a gene: 7. The CDR3 covers 16 residues.

About this clone: At the DNA level, this CDR3 is encoded by other sequences in the same sample as well. The chain recombines TRBV20-1 with TRBJ2-7; D ambiguous. This CDR3 spans 10 amino acids. The germline CDR1 and CDR2 sequences are DFQATT and SNEGSKA (reference sequence). Deletions cut 6 bases from V and 0 bases from J, with 3 bases between. The CDR3: CSALSYEQYF. The CDR3, as DNA: TGCAGTGCCCTCTCCTACGAGCAGTACTTC.

The chain employs TRBV18 and TRBJ1-5; 9 nucleotides line up with TRBD1. In germline, CDR1 is KGHSH, CDR2 LQKENI. J was trimmed by 1 base and V by 0 bases; bases with no gene match: 4. The CDR3 has 17 amino acids. CDR3 DNA sequence: TGTGCCAGCTCACCACCGCCGGGACAGGGAAGCAATCAGCCCCAGCATTTT. Amino acid sequence: CASSPPPGQGSNQPQHF.

This clone appeared a few times. The chain employs TRBV9 and TRBJ2-1; D remains ambiguous. Germline V gives CDR1 SGDLS, CDR2 YYNGEE. The V and J ends lost 6 bases and 3 bases respectively, with 19 bases between them. This CDR3 is 16 amino acids long. For the CDR3, the DNA is TGTGCCAGCACCCTAGACTCCCACCCCGGCTACAATGAGCAGTTCTTC. This encodes CASTLDSHPGYNEQFF. Variable domain in full (rest from reference TRBV9 and TRBJ2-1): DSGVTQTPKHLITATGQRVTLRCSPRSGDLSVYWYQQSLDQGLQFLIQYYNGEERAKGNILERFSAQQFPDLHSELNLSSLELGDSALYFCASTLDSHPGYNEQFFGPGTRLTVL.

The rearrangement links TRBV7-2 to TRBJ2-6; TRBD1 agrees at 8 bases. This CDR3 contains 18 residues. Germline CDR1 is SGHTA and CDR2 is FQGNSA. Unmatched junction bases numbered 5, after V lost 1 base and J lost 0 bases. Written as DNA, the CDR3 is TGTGCCAGCAGCTTAGTCGGGACAGGCCTCTCTGGGGCCAACGTCCTGACTTTC. Its protein is CASSLVGTGLSGANVLTF. Full variable domain (missing parts from reference TRBV7-2 and TRBJ2-6): GAGVSQSPSNKVTEKGKDVELRCDPISGHTALYWYRQSLGQGLEFLIYFQGNSAPDKSGLPSDRFSAERTGGSVSTLTIQRTQQEDSAVYLCASSLVGTGLSGANVLTFGAGSRLTVL.

This rearrangement joins TRBV6-6 to TRBJ2-5, with 8 bases lining up with TRBD2. This CDR3 has 12 amino acids. Germline lookup yields CDR1 MNHNY and CDR2 SVGAGI (reference sequence). The trim removed 5 bases at V and 5 bases at J, leaving 1 base unmatched. The DNA for the CDR3 is TGTGCCAGCAGTAGCGGGAGCGAGACCCAGTACTTC. Translating it yields CASSSGSETQYF.

This clone was detected only a few times. This chain joins TRBV7-2 and TRBJ2-5; D possibly corresponds to TRBD2 (6 bases). V was clipped by 3 bases and J by 3 bases, with 17 bases between them. CDR1 is SGHTA and CDR2 is FQGNSA in the germline V gene. The CDR3 spans 16 residues. The DNA for the CDR3 is TGTGCCAGCAGCTTTGGCAGCGGCTGGGGGGAAGAGACCCAGTACTTC. Translated, it gives CASSFGSGWGEETQYF.

This sequence joins TRBV7-2 and TRBJ1-4; 8 positions match TRBD1. V shed 6 bases and J 5 bases; nucleotides not matched to a gene: 5. The CDR3 totals 14 residues. Germline CDR1 and CDR2: SGHTA and FQGNSA. The CDR3, as DNA: TGTGCCAGCAGACCGGGACAGGCCAATGAAAAACTGTTTTTT. Amino acids: CASRPGQANEKLFF. Full variable domain (rest looked up from reference TRBV7-2 and TRBJ1-4): GAGVSQSPSNKVTEKGKDVELRCDPISGHTALYWYRQSLGQGLEFLIYFQGNSAPDKSGLPSDRFSAERTGGSVSTLTIQRTQQEDSAVYLCASRPGQANEKLFFGSGTQLSVL.

This clone was counted between two and nine times. The chain couples TRBV7-8 to TRBJ2-7; D might be TRBD1 (5 bases). CDR1 is SGHVS and CDR2 is FQNEAQ in the germline V gene. The germline V and J ends were trimmed by 7 bases and 1 base, with 14 bases remaining between them. CDR3 length: 14 residues. Here the CDR3 reads CASTQGSLSYEQYF. The CDR3 bases are TGTGCCAGCACGCAGGGTTCGCTTTCCTACGAGCAGTACTTC. Full variable domain (missing parts from reference TRBV7-8 and TRBJ2-7): GAGVSQSPRYKVAKRGQDVALRCDPISGHVSLFWYQQALGQGPEFLTYFQNEAQLDKSGLPSDRFFAERPEGSVSTLKIQRTQQEDSAVYLCASTQGSLSYEQYFGPGTRLTVT.

This clone was observed a handful of times. V is TRBV6-1 and J is TRBJ1-2; D unresolved. Germline CDR1 reads MNHNS; CDR2 reads SASEGT. Trimming removed 9 bases from V and 2 bases from J, with 10 bases in between. This CDR3 is 12 amino acids long. CDR3 bases: TGTGCCAGTGGACGGGGAAACTATGGCTACACCTTC. It codes for CASGRGNYGYTF.

This clone was observed a handful of times. This chain joins TRBV2 and TRBJ1-5; maybe TRBD1 (5 bases). This CDR3 is 14 amino acids long. Trimming removed 5 bases at V and 5 bases at J, with 13 bases between. CDR1 and CDR2 (germline): SNHLY, FYNNEI. The CDR3 DNA reads TGTGCCAGCAGTATGGACAACCCCCATCAGCCCCAGCATTTT. This sequence encodes CASSMDNPHQPQHF. Looking up the rest from reference TRBV2 and TRBJ1-5 gives the full variable domain: EPEVTQTPSHQVTQMGQEVILRCVPISNHLYFYWYRQILGQKVEFLVSFYNNEISEKSEIFDDQFSVERPDGSNFTLKIRSTKLEDSAMYFCASSMDNPHQPQHFGDGTRLSIL.

J is TRBJ2-5 and V is TRBV5-5, with 8 bases lining up with TRBD2. CDR1 and CDR2 (germline): SGHKS, YYEKEE (reference sequence). V was pared by 5 bases and J by 5 bases, with 5 bases of the junction left unmatched. CDR3 size: 13 residues. The CDR3 loop reads CASRFPGGETQYF. CDR3 bases: TGTGCCAGCAGGTTTCCGGGGGGGGAGACCCAGTACTTC. Based on the CDR3 plus reference TRBV5-5 and TRBJ2-5, the full variable domain is DAGVTQSPTHLIKTRGQQVTLRCSPISGHKSVSWYQQVLGQGPQFIFQYYEKEERGRGNFPDRFSARQFPNYSSELNVNALLLGDSALYLCASRFPGGETQYFGPGTRLLVL.

The V and J genes are TRBV12-2 and TRBJ1-5. TRBV12-2 is noted as a pseudogene. The CDR3 has 17 residues. Here the CDR3 DNA reads TGTGCAAGTCGCTTACTCGTGTGGTTCTATAGCAATCAGCCCCAGCATTTT. Translation: CASRLLVWFYSNQPQHF.

This clone turned up a few times. The J gene is TRBJ2-7, the V gene TRBV7-2; the D is unclear. The germline V and J ends were trimmed by 5 bases and 3 bases, with 11 bases remaining between them. Germline CDR1 SGHTA, CDR2 FQGNSA. This CDR3 region has 13 residues. CDR3 sequence: CASSVRQSYEQYF. CDR3 bases: TGTGCCAGCAGCGTAAGACAAAGCTACGAGCAGTACTTC.

The chain combines TRBV4-3 with TRBJ2-1; the D gene is possibly TRBD2 (5 bases). CDR3 size: 12 residues. The V gene lost 0 bases and the J gene lost 10 bases, with 7 bases spanning the gap. Germline lookup yields CDR1 LGHNA and CDR2 YSLEER. The CDR3 is CASSQDGVEQFF. DNA for the CDR3: TGCGCCAGCAGCCAAGACGGGGTAGAGCAGTTCTTC.

V gene TRBV18 combines with J gene TRBJ1-5, with D tentatively TRBD1 (5 bases). CDR1 and CDR2 (germline): KGHSH, LQKENI. The CDR3 runs to 15 residues. Trimming took off 2 bases at V and 6 bases at J, with 14 bases between the two ends. DNA of the CDR3: TGTGCCAGCTCACCAAAAGAAGTGACAGTTCAGCCCCAGCATTTT. Residues: CASSPKEVTVQPQHF.

The sample holds a few counts of this clone. This rearrangement joins TRBV19 to TRBJ2-2; a weak D match, TRBD2 (5 bases). Deletions cut 0 bases from V and 6 bases from J, with 14 bases between. The germline V gene has CDR1 LNHDA and CDR2 SQIVND (reference sequence). CDR3 length: 16 amino acids. The CDR3 DNA reads TGTGCCAGTAGTATAGAAAGGGCAGATAGCGCCGGGGAGCTGTTTTTT. Its translation: CASSIERADSAGELFF.

The genes are TRBV11-3 and TRBJ2-7; 7 positions agree with TRBD2. This CDR3 has 15 residues. V was clipped by 3 bases and J by 0 bases; unmatched bases: 5. Germline loops: CDR1 SGHNT, CDR2 YENEEA. Written as DNA, the CDR3 is TGTGCCAGCAGCTTCAGAGCGGGGAGCTCCTACGAGCAGTACTTC. Its translation: CASSFRAGSSYEQYF.

This clone was found a few times. This chain links TRBV28 with TRBJ1-2; D unclear. The length of the CDR3 is 12 residues. The germline gives CDR1 MDHEN, CDR2 SYDVKM. Trimming left V 5 bases short and J 7 bases short, with 11 bases between. CDR3 bases: TGTGCCAGCAGTCCATCCCGACTTGGCTACACCTTC. Its translation is CASSPSRLGYTF.

This clone was picked up a small number of times. The rearrangement uses TRBV29-1 and TRBJ1-5; the D gene is possibly TRBD1 (6 bases). The CDR3 totals 12 residues. The germline V gene encodes CDR1 SQVTM and CDR2 ANQGSEA. The V end was cut by 6 bases, the J end by 5 bases, with 11 bases between. The DNA for the CDR3 is TGCAGCGTAATAGGGGGGGATCAGCCCCAGCATTTT. This encodes CSVIGGDQPQHF. Based on the CDR3 plus reference TRBV29-1 and TRBJ1-5, the full variable domain is SAVISQKPSRDICQRGTSLTIQCQVDSQVTMMFWYRQQPGQSLTLIATANQGSEATYESGFVIDKFPISRPNLTFSTLTVSNMSPEDSSIYLCSVIGGDQPQHFGDGTRLSIL.